One sample yielded the 32 T cell receptor beta chains listed below, sequenced in a study of monozygotic twins with inflammatory bowel disease. Reprocessing the 5' RACE reads, TCRdb reports a single entry for every CDR3 protein and omits DNA. Recorded for this sample: around 97,000 distinct CDR3 sequences. The material sequenced was blood. Source of these receptors: a human donor with ulcerative colitis or Crohn's disease, or a healthy co-twin of an affected twin (not recorded which).

V gene TRBV12-3 or TRBV12-4 combines with J gene TRBJ2-1; as DNA is missing, the TRBD1 call by TCRdb cannot be tested. This CDR3 has 12 amino acids. The chain's CDR3 is CASSLWTVEQFF.

The chain combines TRBV6-2 or TRBV6-3 with TRBJ2-3. This CDR3 has 12 amino acids. Germline V CDR1 and CDR2: MNHEY, SVGEGT. CDR3 residues: CASVSTYDTQYF.

This sequence joins TRBV6-1 and TRBJ2-6; TCRdb proposes TRBD1, but this gene call is untestable without DNA. Germline-derived CDR1 and CDR2 are MNHNS and SASEGT. This CDR3 spans 15 amino acids. CDR3 region: CASTGESSGANVLTF.

V is TRBV20-1 and J is TRBJ1-4; TCRdb selects TRBD1, and the lack of DNA leaves this call unchecked. Germline loops: CDR1 DFQATT, CDR2 SNEGSKA (reference sequence). The CDR3 is 13 amino acids. This chain's CDR3 is CSAQQGLVEKLFF.

This rearrangement joins TRBV28 to TRBJ1-5; TCRdb reports TRBD1, a call that lacks DNA to check it against. Germline assignment: CDR1 MDHEN and CDR2 SYDVKM. The CDR3 is made up of 17 amino acids. CDR3 in amino acids: CASSSSHGQGGNQPQHF.

This sequence joins TRBV5-1 and TRBJ2-7; absent DNA, TCRdb's TRBD1 call cannot be checked. Per the germline V gene, CDR1 is SGHRS and CDR2 is YFSETQ. The CDR3 extends over 15 amino acids. Here the CDR3 reads CASSPNLGQGYEQYF.

V gene TRBV2 combines with J gene TRBJ2-7. The CDR3 contains 14 residues. CDR1 is SNHLY, CDR2 FYNNEI, per germline. CDR3 residues: CASSAEEGRYEQYF.

V gene TRBV18 combines with J gene TRBJ1-1; checking the TCRdb D call of TRBD1 is not possible without DNA. Germline V CDR1 and CDR2: KGHSH, LQKENI. The CDR3 contains 16 residues. CDR3 sequence: CASSPLPGQGNTEAFF.

The chain employs TRBV12-3 or TRBV12-4 and TRBJ2-7; TCRdb outputs TRBD1, but without DNA this stays unchecked. The CDR3 length is 16 residues. The CDR3 sequence: CASSLAPGQGSYEQYF.

The chain couples TRBV7-9 to TRBJ1-2; TCRdb's D gene call, TRBD1, goes unchecked for lack of DNA. The CDR3 runs 17 residues. CDR1 and CDR2 (germline): SEHNR, FQNEAQ (reference sequence). CDR3 amino acids: CASSRLGTGRNNYGYTF.

This sequence joins TRBV18 and TRBJ2-7; TCRdb lists TRBD1, though no DNA is available to test this call. This CDR3 region has 15 residues. Germline CDR1 KGHSH, CDR2 LQKENI. The chain's CDR3 is CASSPWDRGLYEQYF. Variable domain in full (rest from reference TRBV18 and TRBJ2-7): NAGVMQNPRHLVRRRGQEARLRCSPMKGHSHVYWYRQLPEEGLKFMVYLQKENIIDESGMPKERFSAEFPKEGPSILRIQQVVRGDSAAYFCASSPWDRGLYEQYFGPGTRLTVT.

The chain combines TRBV30 with TRBJ2-2; TCRdb reports TRBD2, a call that lacks DNA to check it against. CDR3 length: 14 amino acids. Germline V lookup: CDR1 GTSNPN, CDR2 SVGIG (reference sequence). The CDR3 loop is CAWKAGVNTGELFF.

The chain combines TRBV20-1 with TRBJ2-7; TCRdb's assignment of TRBD2 cannot be checked, as there is no DNA. The CDR3 loop spans 14 amino acids. The germline V gene encodes CDR1 DFQATT and CDR2 SNEGSKA (reference sequence). CDR3 region: CSARDSSGRIEQYF.

The genes are TRBV14 and TRBJ2-7. Germline assignment: CDR1 SGHDN and CDR2 FVKESK. The CDR3 is 13 amino acids. The CDR3 spells CASSHSGRNEQYF. The full variable domain, completed using reference TRBV14 and TRBJ2-7, is EAGVTQFPSHSVIEKGQTVTLRCDPISGHDNLYWYRRVMGKEIKFLLHFVKESKQDESGMPNNRFLAERTGGTYSTLKVQPAELEDSGVYFCASSHSGRNEQYFGPGTRLTVT.

This chain joins TRBV27 and TRBJ1-2. This CDR3 spans 14 amino acids. CDR1 and CDR2 from the germline V gene are MNHEY and SMNVEV (reference sequence). CDR3 residues: CASSTTTENYGYTF.

V usage is TRBV7-8 and J usage is TRBJ1-5. The CDR3 sequence is 15 residues long. Germline values: CDR1 SGHVS, CDR2 FQNEAQ. CDR3 residues: CASSLGGLDYQPQHF. The full variable domain, with the rest looked up from reference TRBV7-8 and TRBJ1-5, is GAGVSQSPRYKVAKRGQDVALRCDPISGHVSLFWYQQALGQGPEFLTYFQNEAQLDKSGLPSDRFFAERPEGSVSTLKIQRTQQEDSAVYLCASSLGGLDYQPQHFGDGTRLSIL.

The CDR3 loop reads CASSTGLGETQYF. The chain carries TRBV7-2 and TRBJ2-5; TCRdb's D gene call, TRBD2, goes unchecked for lack of DNA. The CDR3 is 13 amino acids. CDR1 is SGHTA and CDR2 is FQGNSA in the germline V gene.

This rearrangement joins TRBV30 to TRBJ2-1; TCRdb outputs TRBD2, but without DNA this stays unchecked. CDR3 length: 15 amino acids. Germline V lookup: CDR1 GTSNPN, CDR2 SVGIG (reference sequence). CDR3 loop: CAWSWGLAGVGEQFF.

The chain recombines TRBV11-3 with TRBJ2-7; there is no DNA to check the TCRdb D call of TRBD1. CDR3 length equals 15 residues. From germline, CDR1 is SGHNT and CDR2 YENEEA. CDR3 residues: CASSLGHLRGSEQYF.

The chain recombines TRBV5-6 with TRBJ2-7; with no DNA, the TCRdb D assignment of TRBD1 cannot be verified. The length of the CDR3 is 15 residues. CDR1 and CDR2 (germline): SGHDT, YYEEEE. The CDR3 loop is CASRKQGGVDYEQYF.

The V gene is TRBV12-3 or TRBV12-4, the J gene TRBJ1-5. This CDR3 has 13 amino acids. The CDR3 here is CASSMLRNQPQHF.

This chain connects TRBV20-1 to TRBJ1-1; lacking DNA, the TRBD1 call made by TCRdb goes unchecked. CDR1 and CDR2 from the germline V gene are DFQATT and SNEGSKA (reference sequence). The CDR3 extends over 14 amino acids. The CDR3 is CSARDSGMRPEAFF.

The chain combines TRBV9 with TRBJ2-2; TCRdb calls TRBD2, which cannot be checked without DNA. This CDR3 has 18 residues. Germline CDR1 and CDR2: SGDLS and YYNGEE. The chain's CDR3 is CASSVVPLAGMFTGELFF. The whole variable domain, remainder taken from reference TRBV9 and TRBJ2-2, is DSGVTQTPKHLITATGQRVTLRCSPRSGDLSVYWYQQSLDQGLQFLIQYYNGEERAKGNILERFSAQQFPDLHSELNLSSLELGDSALYFCASSVVPLAGMFTGELFFGEGSRLTVL.

This rearrangement joins TRBV11-2 to TRBJ2-7; TCRdb returns TRBD1, unconfirmable since there is no DNA. CDR1 is SGHAT and CDR2 is FQNNGV in the germline V gene. The CDR3 totals 13 residues. CDR3 protein: CASSLQTAYEQYF.

The V gene is TRBV11-2, the J gene TRBJ2-5; without DNA, the TCRdb call of TRBD1 cannot be checked. The CDR3 contains 14 residues. Germline CDR1 is SGHAT and CDR2 is FQNNGV. CDR3 loop: CASSPEARVETQYF.

This rearrangement joins TRBV4-3 to TRBJ2-3. In germline, CDR1 is LGHNA, CDR2 YSLEER. The CDR3 loop spans 15 amino acids. The CDR3 sequence: CASSRMTNLKDTQYF.

The CDR3 protein is CASSIRAGTLAKNIQYF. The V gene is TRBV19, the J gene TRBJ2-4. Germline lookup yields CDR1 LNHDA and CDR2 SQIVND (reference sequence). The CDR3 length is 17 residues. The full variable domain, rest sourced from reference TRBV19 and TRBJ2-4, is DGGITQSPKYLFRKEGQNVTLSCEQNLNHDAMYWYRQDPGQGLRLIYYSQIVNDFQKGDIAEGYSVSREKKESFPLTVTSAQKNPTAFYLCASSIRAGTLAKNIQYFGAGTRLSVL.

J is TRBJ2-7 and V is TRBV9; TCRdb indicates TRBD2, and absent DNA this call remains unverified. CDR1 and CDR2 from the germline V gene are SGDLS and YYNGEE. This CDR3 contains 12 residues. This chain's CDR3 is CASSRTAGEQYF. The whole variable domain, remainder taken from reference TRBV9 and TRBJ2-7, is DSGVTQTPKHLITATGQRVTLRCSPRSGDLSVYWYQQSLDQGLQFLIQYYNGEERAKGNILERFSAQQFPDLHSELNLSSLELGDSALYFCASSRTAGEQYFGPGTRLTVT.

V is TRBV3-1 and J is TRBJ2-1; as DNA is missing, the TRBD2 call by TCRdb cannot be tested. Germline-derived CDR1 and CDR2 are LGHDT and YNNKEL (reference sequence). This CDR3 comprises 13 residues. The CDR3 loop reads CASSPLEVNEQFF.

The rearrangement links TRBV2 to TRBJ2-5; the TRBD2 assignment by TCRdb is unverifiable without DNA. CDR3 length: 14 residues. CDR1 and CDR2 (germline): SNHLY, FYNNEI. The CDR3: CASTASGGSETQYF.

This chain uses TRBV10-3 with TRBJ2-5; TCRdb calls TRBD1, which cannot be checked without DNA. Germline V gene lookup returns CDR1 ENHRY and CDR2 SYGVKD. This CDR3 is 13 amino acids long. CDR3 in amino acids: CAIRSGQQETQYF.

This chain links TRBV7-9 with TRBJ2-4; TCRdb returns TRBD1, unconfirmable since there is no DNA. Germline V CDR1 and CDR2: SEHNR, FQNEAQ (reference sequence). There are 13 residues in the CDR3. This CDR3 is CASSSLGENIQYF. The full variable domain, rest sourced from reference TRBV7-9 and TRBJ2-4, is DTGVSQNPRHKITKRGQNVTFRCDPISEHNRLYWYRQTLGQGPEFLTYFQNEAQLEKSRLLSDRFSAERPKGSFSTLEIQRTEQGDSAMYLCASSSLGENIQYFGAGTRLSVL.